Shown below are 21 T cell receptor beta chains from a single sample sequenced in a study of blood T cell repertoires in COVID-19. Data came from immunoSEQ multiplex PCR; TCRdb stores just in-frame clones and leaves some out. The repertoire holds under 300,000 clones, with 85% to 90% as singletons. Sequenced material: peripheral blood. These receptors came from a man in his sixties with acute or convalescent COVID-19.

This clone was recorded a few times. The chain uses TRBV14 and TRBJ1-1; perhaps TRBD1 as D (6 bases). V dropped 8 bases and J dropped 5 bases, with 18 bases sitting between them. The length of the CDR3 is 14 residues. Germline CDR1 reads SGHDN; CDR2 reads FVKESK. The CDR3 sequence is CASGTNRVRTEAFF. Here the CDR3 DNA reads TGTGCCAGCGGAACAAACAGGGTTAGGACTGAAGCTTTCTTT. The full variable domain, rest sourced from reference TRBV14 and TRBJ1-1, is EAGVTQFPSHSVIEKGQTVTLRCDPISGHDNLYWYRRVMGKEIKFLLHFVKESKQDESGMPNNRFLAERTGGTYSTLKVQPAELEDSGVYFCASGTNRVRTEAFFGQGTRLTVV.

The V call is TRBV5-1, the J call TRBJ2-2; 8 bases match TRBD2. The V gene end was trimmed by 0 bases and the J gene end by 4 bases; junction bases not matched to a gene: 5. The CDR3 sequence is 16 residues long. The germline V gene has CDR1 SGHRS and CDR2 YFSETQ. The CDR3 region is CASSLGVAGRTGELFF. In nucleotides, the CDR3 is TGCGCCAGCAGCTTGGGGGTAGCGGGACGCACCGGGGAGCTGTTTTTT.

J is TRBJ2-2 and V is TRBV7-2; 12 nucleotides line up with TRBD1. V lost 2 bases, J lost 5 bases, and 12 bases stayed unmatched. Germline CDR1 reads SGHTA; CDR2 reads FQGNSA. This CDR3 is 19 amino acids long. The CDR3 sequence is CASSLMWGQGARKTGELFF. The CDR3, as DNA: TGTGCCAGCAGCTTAATGTGGGGACAGGGGGCGCGAAAGACCGGGGAGCTGTTTTTT.

The V call is TRBV6-2 or TRBV6-3, the J call TRBJ2-7; 7 bases line up with TRBD2. V shed 0 bases and J 7 bases; nucleotides not matched to a gene: 6. CDR3 length: 14 residues. The germline CDR1 and CDR2 sequences are MNHEY and SVGEGT. The CDR3 DNA sequence: TGTGCCAGCAGTTACTCTACGCCAGCGGGGGAGCAGTACTTC. This translates into CASSYSTPAGEQYF.

The chain couples TRBV25-1 to TRBJ2-7, with D possibly being TRBD2 (6 bases). This CDR3 spans 14 amino acids. V was clipped by 6 bases and J by 1 base, with 13 bases between them. Germline V gene data show CDR1 as MGHDK and CDR2 as SYGVNS. The chain's CDR3 is CASRESGGSYEQYF. The CDR3 DNA is TGTGCCAGCAGAGAGTCCGGAGGGTCCTACGAGCAGTACTTC.

The chain couples TRBV19 to TRBJ2-2; D is possibly TRBD2 (5 bases). This CDR3 region has 12 residues. The germline V gene encodes CDR1 LNHDA and CDR2 SQIVND (reference sequence). V was shortened by 3 bases and J by 11 bases, with 10 bases between the two germline ends. The CDR3 bases are TGTGCCAGTAGTATTTCGGGGAACGAGCTGTTTTTT. Encoded protein: CASSISGNELFF.

The chain is built from TRBV7-9 and TRBJ2-2; 9 nucleotides align to TRBD1. CDR3 length: 16 amino acids. Germline trimming cut 8 bases from V and 0 bases from J; bases unmatched to any gene: 7. CDR1 is SEHNR and CDR2 is FQNEAQ in the germline V gene (reference sequence). The CDR3 here is CASQWGTGSNTGELFF. The CDR3 nucleotides read TGTGCCAGCCAATGGGGGACAGGGTCGAACACCGGGGAGCTGTTTTTT.

The chain is built from TRBV28 and TRBJ1-5; D is perhaps TRBD1 (5 bases). Deletions cut 6 bases from V and 3 bases from J, with 18 bases between. Germline loops: CDR1 MDHEN, CDR2 SYDVKM. The CDR3 has 16 residues. The CDR3 protein is CASSLPGGVFNQPQHF. Here the CDR3 DNA reads TGTGCCAGCAGCCTGCCTGGGGGGGTGTTCAATCAGCCCCAGCATTTT.

DNA for the CDR3: TGTGCCAGCAGTCAATCCGGGACAGGGGGGGACCTACGCTACACCTTC. This translates into CASSQSGTGGDLRYTF. V usage is TRBV6-6 and J usage is TRBJ1-2; 11 nucleotides align to TRBD1. Germline V gives CDR1 MNHNY, CDR2 SVGAGI (reference sequence). V lost 5 bases, J lost 9 bases, and 14 bases stayed unmatched. The CDR3 runs to 16 residues.

The chain joins TRBV30 to TRBJ1-5; D unresolved. The CDR3 is 13 residues long. Germline-derived CDR1 and CDR2 are GTSNPN and SVGIG (reference sequence). Trimming removed 0 bases at V and 3 bases at J, with 6 bases between. CDR3 DNA: TGTGCCTGGAGTGTTGACAACAATCAGCCCCAGCATTTT. Translated, it gives CAWSVDNNQPQHF.

Remarks on this clone: Distinct nucleotide sequences in the sample also encode this CDR3. The J gene is TRBJ2-2, the V gene TRBV2; weak D call: TRBD1 (6 bases). The germline gives CDR1 SNHLY, CDR2 FYNNEI. Trimming cost V 3 bases and J 5 bases, with 7 bases left between them. The length of the CDR3 is 13 residues. CDR3 region: CASSEQGTGELFF. CDR3 DNA: TGTGCCAGCAGTGAGCAGGGGACCGGGGAGCTGTTTTTT.

This clone appeared a single time. The chain recombines TRBV28 with TRBJ2-3; perhaps TRBD2 as D (6 bases). CDR3 length: 13 amino acids. Trimming cost V 8 bases and J 3 bases, with 12 bases left between them. The V gene's germline CDR1 is MDHEN and CDR2 SYDVKM. In DNA, the CDR3 is TGTGCCAGCTTGCGGGGAGGAACAGATACGCAGTATTTT. Encoded protein: CASLRGGTDTQYF.

The chain joins TRBV6-5 to TRBJ2-7; 12 bases are shared with TRBD2. The CDR3 totals 15 residues. Losses at the gene ends were 6 bases for V and 6 bases for J; bases not matched to a gene: 9. The germline CDR1 and CDR2 sequences are MNHEY and SVGAGI. The CDR3 nucleotides read TGTGCCAGCAGACCCTCGACTAGCGGGAGTGGCGAGCAGTACTTC. Its translation is CASRPSTSGSGEQYF.

V is TRBV6-6 and J is TRBJ2-1; D gene unclear. Germline CDR1 MNHNY, CDR2 SVGAGI (reference sequence). V was trimmed by 1 base and J by 7 bases, leaving 5 bases between them. CDR3 length: 12 residues. As DNA, the CDR3 is TGTGCCAGCAGTTACTATCGGAATGAGCAGTTCTTC. The encoded protein is CASSYYRNEQFF.

V gene TRBV6-5 combines with J gene TRBJ1-2; D is uncertain. V lost 7 bases and J lost 2, with 14 bases in between. Germline V CDR1 and CDR2: MNHEY, SVGAGI. The CDR3 runs 14 residues. As DNA, the CDR3 is TGTGCCAGCACCAAAAGGACGGGGAACTATGGCTACACCTTC. This translates into CASTKRTGNYGYTF.

This clone showed up just a few times. The chain carries TRBV11-2 and TRBJ1-1; D is undetermined. The CDR3 loop spans 16 amino acids. V lost 5 bases and J 2 bases, leaving 18 bases between the germline ends. Germline CDR1 SGHAT, CDR2 FQNNGV. The CDR3 sequence: CASSQEAGDGNTEAFF. Here the CDR3 DNA reads TGTGCCAGCAGCCAAGAAGCGGGCGACGGTAACACTGAAGCTTTCTTT.

The chain carries TRBV27 and TRBJ1-4; 7 bases line up with TRBD1. V was clipped by 2 bases and J by 1 base; unmatched bases: 10. Germline V gene lookup returns CDR1 MNHEY and CDR2 SMNVEV (reference sequence). The CDR3 has 18 residues. CDR3 sequence: CASSLVPRTGKTNEKLFF. The DNA for the CDR3 is TGTGCCAGCAGTTTAGTGCCCCGGACAGGAAAAACTAATGAAAAACTGTTTTTT.

J is TRBJ2-3 and V is TRBV7-8, with 7 bases fitting TRBD2. With 9 bases clipped from V and 1 base from J, the junction kept 7 bases outside the gene matches. The CDR3 is 14 amino acids. Germline V CDR1 and CDR2: SGHVS, FQNEAQ. DNA for the CDR3: TGTGCCAGTAAGACTAGCCTCGGCACAGATACGCAGTATTTT. Its translation: CASKTSLGTDTQYF.

This clone has only a few counts. The gene calls are TRBV18 and TRBJ2-7; 11 bases map to TRBD2. V trimming: 2 bases; J trimming: 5 bases; junction bases outside the gene matches: 5. The CDR3 has 15 amino acids. CDR1 is KGHSH and CDR2 is LQKENI in the germline V gene. This CDR3 reads CASSPTSGSFHEQYF. The CDR3 DNA sequence: TGTGCCAGCTCACCAACTAGCGGGAGTTTCCACGAGCAGTACTTC.

This clone was detected once. The CDR3 nucleotides read TGTGCCATCAGTGAGTTGTTTCTAGCGGGAGAGGGGGCCCACAATGAGCAGTTCTTC. It encodes CAISELFLAGEGAHNEQFF. This rearrangement joins TRBV10-3 to TRBJ2-1; 10 bases align to TRBD2. Trimming took 1 base from V and 5 from J; bases not matched to a gene: 14. This CDR3 has 19 amino acids. From germline, CDR1 is ENHRY and CDR2 SYGVKD.

The chain carries TRBV7-2 and TRBJ2-3; 10 bases are shared with TRBD2. With V trimmed by 5 bases and J by 1 base, 3 bases remained unmatched. Germline CDR1 reads SGHTA; CDR2 reads FQGNSA. The CDR3 is made up of 15 amino acids. CDR3 DNA: TGTGCCAGCAGCCAAGGGACTAGCGGCACAGATACGCAGTATTTT. Protein sequence: CASSQGTSGTDTQYF.